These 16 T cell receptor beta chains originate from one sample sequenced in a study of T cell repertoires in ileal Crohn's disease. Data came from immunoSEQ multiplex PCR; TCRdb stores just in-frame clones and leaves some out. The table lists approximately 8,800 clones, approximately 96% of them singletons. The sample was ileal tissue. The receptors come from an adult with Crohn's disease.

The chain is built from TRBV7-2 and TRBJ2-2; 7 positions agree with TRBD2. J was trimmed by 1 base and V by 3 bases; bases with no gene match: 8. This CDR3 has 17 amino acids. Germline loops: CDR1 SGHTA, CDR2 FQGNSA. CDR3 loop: CASSLSSGTMNTGELFF. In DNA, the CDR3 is TGTGCCAGCAGCTTGTCGTCTGGGACTATGAACACCGGGGAGCTGTTTTTT.

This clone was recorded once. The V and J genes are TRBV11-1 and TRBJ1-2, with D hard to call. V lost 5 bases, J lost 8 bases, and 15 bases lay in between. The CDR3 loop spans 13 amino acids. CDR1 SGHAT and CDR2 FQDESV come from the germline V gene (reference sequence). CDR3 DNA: TGTGCCAGCAGCCCTACCTTCCTCGGGGGCTACACCTTC. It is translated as CASSPTFLGGYTF.

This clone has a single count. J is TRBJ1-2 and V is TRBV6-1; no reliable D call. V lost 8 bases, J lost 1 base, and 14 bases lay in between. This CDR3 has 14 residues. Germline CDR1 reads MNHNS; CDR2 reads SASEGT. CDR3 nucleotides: TGTGCCAGCGGACGTGGAGGTCTTAACTATGGCTACACCTTC. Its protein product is CASGRGGLNYGYTF.

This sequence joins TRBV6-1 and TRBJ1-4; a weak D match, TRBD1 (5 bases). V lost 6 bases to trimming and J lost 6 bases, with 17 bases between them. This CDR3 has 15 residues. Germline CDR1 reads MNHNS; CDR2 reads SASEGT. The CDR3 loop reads CASSGGEGLYEKLFF. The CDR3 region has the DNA TGTGCCAGCAGCGGGGGTGAGGGGTTGTATGAAAAACTGTTTTTT.

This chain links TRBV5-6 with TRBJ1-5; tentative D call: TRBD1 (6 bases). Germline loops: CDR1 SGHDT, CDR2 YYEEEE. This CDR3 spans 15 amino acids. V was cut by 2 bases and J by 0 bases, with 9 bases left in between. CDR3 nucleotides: TGTGCCAGCAGCTTTCAGGGGTATAGCAATCAGCCCCAGCATTTT. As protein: CASSFQGYSNQPQHF.

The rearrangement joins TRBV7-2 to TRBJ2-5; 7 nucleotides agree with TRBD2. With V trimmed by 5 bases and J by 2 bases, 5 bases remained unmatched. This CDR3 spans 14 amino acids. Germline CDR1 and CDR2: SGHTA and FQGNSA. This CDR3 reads CASSRRGDQETQYF. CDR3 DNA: TGTGCCAGCAGCCGACGGGGGGATCAAGAGACCCAGTACTTC.

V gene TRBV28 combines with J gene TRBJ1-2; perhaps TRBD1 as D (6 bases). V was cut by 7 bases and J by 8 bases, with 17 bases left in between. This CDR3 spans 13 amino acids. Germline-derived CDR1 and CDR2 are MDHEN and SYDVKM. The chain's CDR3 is CASTPNGGGGYTF. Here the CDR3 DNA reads TGTGCCAGCACCCCAAACGGGGGGGGCGGCTACACCTTC.

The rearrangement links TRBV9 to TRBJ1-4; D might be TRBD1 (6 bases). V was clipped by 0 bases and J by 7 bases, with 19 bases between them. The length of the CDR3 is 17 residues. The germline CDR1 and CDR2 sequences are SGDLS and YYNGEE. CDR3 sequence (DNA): TGTGCCAGCAGCGTAGAGGCGGGGGGGCTAAGAGGTGAAAAACTGTTTTTT. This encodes CASSVEAGGLRGEKLFF.

The CDR3 nucleotides are TGTGCCAGCAACTCAGGACTGACTAGCGATGGCACAGATACGCAGTATTTT. This encodes CASNSGLTSDGTDTQYF. The rearrangement links TRBV28 to TRBJ2-3, with 8 nucleotides matching TRBD2. The junction had 13 bases not matched to a gene; V was cut back by 7 bases and J by 1 base. The length of the CDR3 is 17 residues. The germline V gene has CDR1 MDHEN and CDR2 SYDVKM.

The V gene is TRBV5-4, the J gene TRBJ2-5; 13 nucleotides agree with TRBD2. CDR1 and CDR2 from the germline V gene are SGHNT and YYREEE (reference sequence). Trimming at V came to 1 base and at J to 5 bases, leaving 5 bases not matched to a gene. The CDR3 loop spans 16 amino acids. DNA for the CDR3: TGTGCCAGCAGCTTGACTAGCGGGGGGGCTCGCGAGACCCAGTACTTC. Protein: CASSLTSGGARETQYF.

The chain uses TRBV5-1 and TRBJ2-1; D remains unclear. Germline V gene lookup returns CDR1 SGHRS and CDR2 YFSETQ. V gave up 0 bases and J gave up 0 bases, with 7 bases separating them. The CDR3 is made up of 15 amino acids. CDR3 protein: CASSLVRSSYNEQFF. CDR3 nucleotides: TGCGCCAGCAGCTTGGTTCGGAGCTCCTACAATGAGCAGTTCTTC.

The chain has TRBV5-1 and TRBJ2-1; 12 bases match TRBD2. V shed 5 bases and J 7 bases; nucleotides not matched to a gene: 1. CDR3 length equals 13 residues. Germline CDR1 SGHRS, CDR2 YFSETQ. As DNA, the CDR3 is TGCGCCAGCAGGCTAGCGGGGGGGAATGAGCAGTTCTTC. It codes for CASRLAGGNEQFF.

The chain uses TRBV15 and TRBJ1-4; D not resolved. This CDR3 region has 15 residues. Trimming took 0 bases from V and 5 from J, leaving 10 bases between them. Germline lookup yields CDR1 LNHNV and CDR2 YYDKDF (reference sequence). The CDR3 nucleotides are TGTGCCACCAGCAGAGAGAGAGGGAGGAATGAAAAACTGTTTTTT. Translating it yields CATSRERGRNEKLFF. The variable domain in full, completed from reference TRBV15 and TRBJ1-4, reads DAMVIQNPRYQVTQFGKPVTLSCSQTLNHNVMYWYQQKSSQAPKLLFHYYDKDFNNEADTPDNFQSRRPNTSFCFLDIRSPGLGDTAMYLCATSRERGRNEKLFFGSGTQLSVL.

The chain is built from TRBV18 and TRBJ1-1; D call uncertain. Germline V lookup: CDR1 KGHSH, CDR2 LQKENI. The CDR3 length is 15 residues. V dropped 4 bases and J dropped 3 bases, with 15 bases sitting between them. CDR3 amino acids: CASSRQQRADTEAFF. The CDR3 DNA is TGTGCCAGCTCACGACAACAGAGAGCGGACACTGAAGCTTTCTTT.

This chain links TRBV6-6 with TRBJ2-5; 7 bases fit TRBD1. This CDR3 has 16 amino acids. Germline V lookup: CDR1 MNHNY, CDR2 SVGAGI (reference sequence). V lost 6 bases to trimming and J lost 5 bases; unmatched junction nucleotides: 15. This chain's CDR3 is CASSPGRGRGSETQYF. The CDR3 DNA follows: TGTGCCAGCAGCCCAGGCAGGGGCAGGGGGAGCGAGACCCAGTACTTC.

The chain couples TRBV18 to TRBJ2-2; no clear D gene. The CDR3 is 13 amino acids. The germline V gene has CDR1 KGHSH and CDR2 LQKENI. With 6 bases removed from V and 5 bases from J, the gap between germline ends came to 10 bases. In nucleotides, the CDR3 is TGTGCCAGCTCCCCCTCGAGTACCGGGGAGCTGTTTTTT. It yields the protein CASSPSSTGELFF.